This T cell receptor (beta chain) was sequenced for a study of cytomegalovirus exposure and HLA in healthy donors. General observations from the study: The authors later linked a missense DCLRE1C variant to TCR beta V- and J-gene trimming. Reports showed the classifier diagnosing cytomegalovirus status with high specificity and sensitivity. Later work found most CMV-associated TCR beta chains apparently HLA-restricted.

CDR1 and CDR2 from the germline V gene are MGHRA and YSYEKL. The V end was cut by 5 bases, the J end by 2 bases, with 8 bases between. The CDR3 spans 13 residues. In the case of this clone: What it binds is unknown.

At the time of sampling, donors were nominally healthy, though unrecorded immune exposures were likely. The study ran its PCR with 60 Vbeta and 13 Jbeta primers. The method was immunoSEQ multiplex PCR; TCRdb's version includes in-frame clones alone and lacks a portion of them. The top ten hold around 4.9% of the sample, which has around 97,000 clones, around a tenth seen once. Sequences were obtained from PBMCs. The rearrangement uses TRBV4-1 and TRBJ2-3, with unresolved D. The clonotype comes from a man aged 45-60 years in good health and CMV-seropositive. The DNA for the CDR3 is TGCGCCAGCAGCTTCCGGGTCACAGATACGCAGTATTTT. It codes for CASSFRVTDTQYF.